The TCR beta chain described here comes from a study of T cell responses to AZD1222 COVID-19 vaccine. Study-wide points: Unmutated regions of variants are reportedly targeted by nearly half of spike-specific TCRs.

The table came from immunoSEQ multiplex PCR; TCRdb's copy has only in-frame clones and leaves some out. Found here are tens of thousands of clones, 82% of them singletons; the top ten hold about 5.6%. As regards this clone: Its antigen remains unidentified.

The CDR3 length is 15 residues. V trimming: 4 bases; J trimming: 1 base; junction bases outside the gene matches: 6. The germline V gene encodes CDR1 SGDLS and CDR2 YYNGEE. J is TRBJ1-1 and V is TRBV9; 8 nucleotides line up with TRBD1. Sequencing was performed on peripheral blood, taken on day 0 of AZD1222 vaccination. This TCR came from an adult in good health. The CDR3 DNA reads as TGTGCCAGCAGCCCCTTGACAGGGGCGAACACTGAAGCTTTCTTT. Its translation: CASSPLTGANTEAFF.